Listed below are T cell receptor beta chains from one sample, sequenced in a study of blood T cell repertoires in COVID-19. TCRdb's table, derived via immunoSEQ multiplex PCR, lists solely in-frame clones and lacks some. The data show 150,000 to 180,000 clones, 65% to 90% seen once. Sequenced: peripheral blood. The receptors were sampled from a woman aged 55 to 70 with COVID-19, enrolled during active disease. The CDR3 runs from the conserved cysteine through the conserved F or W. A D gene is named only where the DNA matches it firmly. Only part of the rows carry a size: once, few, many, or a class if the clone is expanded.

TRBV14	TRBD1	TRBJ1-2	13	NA	TGTGCCAGCAGCCAAAGAGGGGGCTGGGGCTACACCTTC	CASSQRGGWGYTF
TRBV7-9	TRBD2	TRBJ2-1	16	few	TGTGCCAGCAGTCCTATGACTAGCGGGAGGAGTAATGAGCAGTTCTTC	CASSPMTSGRSNEQFF
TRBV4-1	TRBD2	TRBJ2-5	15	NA	TGCGCCAGCAGCCAAGTAGGACTAGCTTCGGGGACCCAGTACTTC	CASSQVGLASGTQYF
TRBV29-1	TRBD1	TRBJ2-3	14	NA	TGCAGCGTCGTCCTAGGACAGGGTGCAGATACGCAGTATTTT	CSVVLGQGADTQYF
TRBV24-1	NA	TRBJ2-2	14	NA	TGTGCCACCAGTGACAGGGCGAACACCGGGGAGCTGTTTTTT	CATSDRANTGELFF
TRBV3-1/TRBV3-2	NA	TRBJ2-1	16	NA	TGTGCCAGCAGCCAGTGGGCTAGCCGGTCCTACAATGAGCAGTTCTTC	CASSQWASRSYNEQFF
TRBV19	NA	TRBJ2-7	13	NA	TGTGCCAGTAGTATAGGCAGATCCTACGAGCAGTACTTC	CASSIGRSYEQYF
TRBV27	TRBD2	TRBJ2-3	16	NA	TGTGCCAGCAGTTTTCGACTAGCGGACTCCACAGATACGCAGTATTTT	CASSFRLADSTDTQYF
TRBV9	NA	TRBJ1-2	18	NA	TGTGCCAGCAGCGTAGGGGGTACAGGGACGGGAGGAAACTATGGCTACACCTTC	CASSVGGTGTGGNYGYTF
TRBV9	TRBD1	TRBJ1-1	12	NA	TGTGCCAGCAGCGTAGAAGGGGGCGCAGCTTTCTTT	CASSVEGGAAFF
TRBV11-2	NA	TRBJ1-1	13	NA	TGTGCCAGCAGCTACCCGGGGAACACTGAAGCTTTCTTT	CASSYPGNTEAFF
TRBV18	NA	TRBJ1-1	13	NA	TGTGCCAGCTCCGGACAGTCGAACACTGAAGCTTTCTTT	CASSGQSNTEAFF
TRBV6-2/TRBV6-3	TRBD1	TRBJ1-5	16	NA	TGTGCCAGCAGTTACTACGACAGGGGGAGCAATCAGCCCCAGCATTTT	CASSYYDRGSNQPQHF
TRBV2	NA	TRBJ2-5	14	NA	TGTGCCAGCACCCAGGACGTTCCCCGGCGGGCCCAGTACTTC	CASTQDVPRRAQYF
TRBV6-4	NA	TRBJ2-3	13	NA	TGTGCCAGCGGCGGGGATGGCACAGATACGCAGTATTTT	CASGGDGTDTQYF
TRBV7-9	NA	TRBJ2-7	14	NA	TGTGCCAGCAGCTGGGGGGAGTCATTCTACGAGCAGTACTTC	CASSWGESFYEQYF
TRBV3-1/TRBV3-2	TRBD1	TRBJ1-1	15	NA	TGTGCCAGCAGCCCCGGACAGGGAAGACCCACTGAAGCTTTCTTT	CASSPGQGRPTEAFF
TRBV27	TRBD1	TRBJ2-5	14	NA	TGTGCCACCAGTCCCGGACAGGCACGGGAGACCCAGTACTTC	CATSPGQARETQYF
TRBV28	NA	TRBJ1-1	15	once	TGTGCCAGCAGTACATTTAAGAGACAGGCTAATGAAGCTTTCTTT	CASSTFKRQANEAFF
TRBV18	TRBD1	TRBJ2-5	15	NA	TGTGCCAGCTCACCCGGACAGGGGTCGAAGGAGACCCAGTACTTC	CASSPGQGSKETQYF
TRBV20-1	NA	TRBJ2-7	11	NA	TGCAGTGCCAAGGACAGCTACGAGCAGTACTTC	CSAKDSYEQYF
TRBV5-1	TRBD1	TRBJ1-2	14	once	TGCGCCAGCAGCCTCTGGACAGGGCTAGATGGCTACACCTTC	CASSLWTGLDGYTF
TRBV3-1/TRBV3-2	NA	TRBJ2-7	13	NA	TGTGCCAGCAGCCAGACTCGCCGGGGAGAGCAGTACTTC	CASSQTRRGEQYF
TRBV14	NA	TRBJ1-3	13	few	TGTGCCAGCAGCCAAGTTATTGGAAACACCATATATTTT	CASSQVIGNTIYF
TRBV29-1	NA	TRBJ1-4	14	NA	TGCAGCGCTCAAACAGGCTTAAGACGAGAAAAACTGTTTTTT	CSAQTGLRREKLFF
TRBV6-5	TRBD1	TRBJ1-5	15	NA	TGTGCCAGCAGAGGACAGGGGGCTTCCAGTCAGCCCCAGCATTTT	CASRGQGASSQPQHF
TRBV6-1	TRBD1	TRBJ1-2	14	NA	TGTGCCAGCAGTGAGCGGACAGGGTACTATGGCTACACCTTC	CASSERTGYYGYTF
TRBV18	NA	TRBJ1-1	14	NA	TGTGCCAGCTCACCGCGTGCAGGGGTCGCTGAAGCTTTCTTT	CASSPRAGVAEAFF
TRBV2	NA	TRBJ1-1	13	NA	TGTGCCAGCAGCGCCGACTGGAACACTGAAGCTTTCTTT	CASSADWNTEAFF
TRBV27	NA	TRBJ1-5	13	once	TGTGCCAGCAAGCGGCAGCAAAATCAGCCCCAGCATTTT	CASKRQQNQPQHF
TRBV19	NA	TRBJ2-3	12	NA	TGTGCCGCGGGTCGCGATACTGATACGCAGTATTTT	CAAGRDTDTQYF
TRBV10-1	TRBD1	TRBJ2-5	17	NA	TGCGCCAGCAGCTTGACCGCGGGACAGGGCGGCCAAGAGACCCAGTACTTC	CASSLTAGQGGQETQYF
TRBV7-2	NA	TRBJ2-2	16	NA	TGTGCCAGCAGCTCGAATTTATACAGGGTGACCGGGGAGCTGTTTTTT	CASSSNLYRVTGELFF
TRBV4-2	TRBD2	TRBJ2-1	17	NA	TGTGCCAGCAGCCTCACTGGACTAGCGGGAGGGGGCGATGAGCAGTTCTTC	CASSLTGLAGGGDEQFF
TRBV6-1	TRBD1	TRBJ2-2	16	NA	TGTGCCAGCAGTGAGAACAGGGGGATGGGTACCGGGGAGCTGTTTTTT	CASSENRGMGTGELFF
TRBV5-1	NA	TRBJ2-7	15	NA	TGCGCCAGCAGCTTTACAGCGGGCTACTCCTACGAGCAGTACTTC	CASSFTAGYSYEQYF
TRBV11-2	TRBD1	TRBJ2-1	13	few	TGTGCCAGCAGCTCGGACAGGGGATTCGAGCAGTTCTTC	CASSSDRGFEQFF
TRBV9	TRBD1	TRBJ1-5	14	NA	TGTGCCAGCAGCCGGGACAGGGATGGACAGCCCCAGCATTTT	CASSRDRDGQPQHF
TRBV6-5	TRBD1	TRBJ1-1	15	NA	TGTGCCAGCAGACCTCGGACAGGGATGAACACTGAAGCTTTCTTT	CASRPRTGMNTEAFF
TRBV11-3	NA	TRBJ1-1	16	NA	TGTGCCAGCAGCTTACGAAACTACAGGGCTGGGACTGAAGCTTTCTTT	CASSLRNYRAGTEAFF
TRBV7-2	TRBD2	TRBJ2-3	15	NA	TGTGCCAGCAGCTCGGGACTAGGTAACACAGATACGCAGTATTTT	CASSSGLGNTDTQYF
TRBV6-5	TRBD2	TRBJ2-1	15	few	TGTGCCAGCAGCCGACTAGCGGGGGGGGTTAATGAGCAGTTCTTC	CASSRLAGGVNEQFF
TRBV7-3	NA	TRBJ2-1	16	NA	TGTGCCAGCAGCTTAAGAGGGCCCACCTCCTACAATGAGCAGTTCTTC	CASSLRGPTSYNEQFF
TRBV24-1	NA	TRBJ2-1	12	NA	TGTGCCACCAGTGATTCTAGCATTCCGCAGTTCTTC	CATSDSSIPQFF
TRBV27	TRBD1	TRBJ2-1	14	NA	TGTGCCAGCAGTGGACAGGGGTCCTACAATGAGCAGTTCTTC	CASSGQGSYNEQFF
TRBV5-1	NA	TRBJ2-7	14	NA	TGCGCCAGCAAAAGGAGGGGGCTTTCCTACGAGCAGTACTTC	CASKRRGLSYEQYF
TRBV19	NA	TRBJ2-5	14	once	TGTGCCAGTAAACGCTCGACAGGGAGGGAGACCCAGTACTTC	CASKRSTGRETQYF
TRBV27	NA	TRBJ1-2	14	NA	TGTGCCAGCAGTTTTATAGGAGCTAACTATGGCTACACCTTC	CASSFIGANYGYTF
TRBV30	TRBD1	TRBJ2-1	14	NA	TGTGCCTGGAGTCCTGGACAGGGAAACAATGAGCAGTTCTTC	CAWSPGQGNNEQFF
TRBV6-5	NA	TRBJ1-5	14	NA	TGTGCCAGCAGTCTTGCCCGACAAGGTCAGCCCCAGCATTTT	CASSLARQGQPQHF
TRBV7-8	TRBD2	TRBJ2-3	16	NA	TGTGCCAGCACCCCCCGGGCGGGAGGGAACACAGATACGCAGTATTTT	CASTPRAGGNTDTQYF